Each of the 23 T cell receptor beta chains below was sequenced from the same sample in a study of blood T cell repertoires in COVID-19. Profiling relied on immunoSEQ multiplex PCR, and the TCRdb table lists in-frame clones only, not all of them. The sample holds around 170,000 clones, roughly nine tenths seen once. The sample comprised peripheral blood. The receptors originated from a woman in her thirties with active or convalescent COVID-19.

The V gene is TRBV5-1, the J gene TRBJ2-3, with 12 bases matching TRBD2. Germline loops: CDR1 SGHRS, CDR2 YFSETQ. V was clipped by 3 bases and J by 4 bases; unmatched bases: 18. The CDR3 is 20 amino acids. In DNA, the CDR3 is TGCGCCAGCAGCTCTGGTCGGACTAGCGGGGCCAGAAAAGTGGCAGATACGCAGTATTTT. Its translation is CASSSGRTSGARKVADTQYF.

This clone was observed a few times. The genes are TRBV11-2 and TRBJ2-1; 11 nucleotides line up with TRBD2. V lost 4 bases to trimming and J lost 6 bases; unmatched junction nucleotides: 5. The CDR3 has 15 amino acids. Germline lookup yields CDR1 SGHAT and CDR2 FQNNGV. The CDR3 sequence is CASSSLAGGANEQFF. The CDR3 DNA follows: TGTGCCAGCAGCTCCCTAGCGGGGGGCGCCAATGAGCAGTTCTTC.

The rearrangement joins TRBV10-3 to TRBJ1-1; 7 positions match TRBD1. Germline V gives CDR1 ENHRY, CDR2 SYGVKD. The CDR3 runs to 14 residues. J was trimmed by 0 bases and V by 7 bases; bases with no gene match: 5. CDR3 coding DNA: TGTGCCATCAAGACAGGGCTGGTGAACACTGAAGCTTTCTTT. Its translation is CAIKTGLVNTEAFF.

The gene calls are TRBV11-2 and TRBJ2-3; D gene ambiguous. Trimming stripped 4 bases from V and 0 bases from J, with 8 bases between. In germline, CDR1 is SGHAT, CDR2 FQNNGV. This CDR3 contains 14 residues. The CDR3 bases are TGTGCCAGCAGCTCACCTACTAGCACAGATACGCAGTATTTT. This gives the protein CASSSPTSTDTQYF.

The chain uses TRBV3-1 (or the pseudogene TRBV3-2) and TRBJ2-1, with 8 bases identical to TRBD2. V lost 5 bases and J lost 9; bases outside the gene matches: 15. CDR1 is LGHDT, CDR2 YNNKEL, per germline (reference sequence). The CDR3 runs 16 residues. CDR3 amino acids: CASSLFGRAWGGEQFF. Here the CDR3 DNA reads TGTGCCAGCAGCTTATTCGGGAGGGCCTGGGGTGGTGAGCAGTTCTTC.

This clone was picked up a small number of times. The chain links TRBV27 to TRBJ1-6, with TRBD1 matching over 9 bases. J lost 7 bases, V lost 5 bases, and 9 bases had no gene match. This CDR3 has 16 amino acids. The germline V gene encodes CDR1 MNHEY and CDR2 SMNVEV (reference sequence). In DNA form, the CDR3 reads TGTGCCAGCAGTCCAGTCCCCGGGACAGGGAATTCACCCCTCCACTTT. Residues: CASSPVPGTGNSPLHF.

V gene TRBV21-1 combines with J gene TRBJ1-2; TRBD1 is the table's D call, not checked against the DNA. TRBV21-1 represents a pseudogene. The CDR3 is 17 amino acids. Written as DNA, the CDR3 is TGTGCCAGCAGCAAATCGGGGGTACTCGACAGGGGGAATGGCTACACCTTC. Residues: CASSKSGVLDRGNGYTF.

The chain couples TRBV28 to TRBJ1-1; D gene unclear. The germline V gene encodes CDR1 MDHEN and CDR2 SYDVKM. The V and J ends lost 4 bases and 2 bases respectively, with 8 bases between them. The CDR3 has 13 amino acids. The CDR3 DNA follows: TGTGCCAGCAGTTACAGCCTAAACACTGAAGCTTTCTTT. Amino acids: CASSYSLNTEAFF.

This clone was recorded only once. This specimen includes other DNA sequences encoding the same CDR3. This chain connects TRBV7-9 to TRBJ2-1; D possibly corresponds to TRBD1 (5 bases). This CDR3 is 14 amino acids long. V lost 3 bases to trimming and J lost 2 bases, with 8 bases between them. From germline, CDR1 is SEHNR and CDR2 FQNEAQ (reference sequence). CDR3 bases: TGTGCCAGCAGCTTGGAAGGGGCCTACAATGAGCAGTTCTTC. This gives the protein CASSLEGAYNEQFF.

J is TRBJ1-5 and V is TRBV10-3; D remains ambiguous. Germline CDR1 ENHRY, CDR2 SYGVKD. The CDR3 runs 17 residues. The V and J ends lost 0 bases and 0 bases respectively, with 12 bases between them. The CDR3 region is CAISESITFSSNQPQHF. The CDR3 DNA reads TGTGCCATCAGTGAGTCGATAACATTCAGTAGCAATCAGCCCCAGCATTTT.

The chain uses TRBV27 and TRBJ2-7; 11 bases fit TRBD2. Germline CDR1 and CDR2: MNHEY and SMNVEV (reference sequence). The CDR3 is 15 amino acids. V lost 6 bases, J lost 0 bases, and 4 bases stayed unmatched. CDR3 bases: TGTGCCAGCAGGCCGACTAGCGGGGTCTCCTACGAGCAGTACTTC. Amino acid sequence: CASRPTSGVSYEQYF.

The CDR3 DNA follows: TGCGCCAGCAGTGGGACAGGCTCTGCCTACGAGCAGTACTTC. Protein sequence: CASSGTGSAYEQYF. J is TRBJ2-7 and V is TRBV10-1; the match to TRBD1 covers 7 bases. This CDR3 has 14 amino acids. V lost 4 bases, J lost 2 bases, and 5 bases stayed unmatched. From germline, CDR1 is WNHNN and CDR2 SYGVQD (reference sequence).

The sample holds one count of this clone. The CDR3 DNA reads TGTGCCAGCAGTGAAGACTATAGGGGGGGTTGGCAGCCCCAGCATTTT. This codes for CASSEDYRGGWQPQHF. This chain joins TRBV2 and TRBJ1-5; tentative D call: TRBD1 (6 bases). Trimming left V 1 base short and J 7 bases short, with 17 bases between. CDR3 length: 16 amino acids. CDR1 SNHLY and CDR2 FYNNEI come from the germline V gene.

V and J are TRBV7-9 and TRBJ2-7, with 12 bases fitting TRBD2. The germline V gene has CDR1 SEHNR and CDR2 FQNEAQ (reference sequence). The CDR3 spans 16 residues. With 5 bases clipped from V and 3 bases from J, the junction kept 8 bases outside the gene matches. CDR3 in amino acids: CASSPWTSGEIYEQYF. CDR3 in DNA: TGTGCCAGCAGCCCTTGGACTAGCGGGGAGATCTACGAGCAGTACTTC.

The CDR3, as DNA: TGTGCCAGCGGAGCGGGGACGCTAGCGGGGGTTGATTTAAATACGCAGTATTTT. As protein: CASGAGTLAGVDLNTQYF. This sequence joins TRBV9 and TRBJ2-3; 10 nucleotides match TRBD2. There are 18 residues in the CDR3. Trimming removed 7 bases from V and 7 bases from J; junction bases left unmatched: 21. In germline, CDR1 is SGDLS, CDR2 YYNGEE.

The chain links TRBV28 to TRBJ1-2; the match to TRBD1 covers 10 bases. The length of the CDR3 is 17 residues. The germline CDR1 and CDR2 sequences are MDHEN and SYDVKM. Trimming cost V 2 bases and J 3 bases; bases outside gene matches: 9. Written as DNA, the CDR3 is TGTGCCAGCAGTTTAGACAGGGGGCTTCCAGGGGACTATGGCTACACCTTC. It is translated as CASSLDRGLPGDYGYTF.

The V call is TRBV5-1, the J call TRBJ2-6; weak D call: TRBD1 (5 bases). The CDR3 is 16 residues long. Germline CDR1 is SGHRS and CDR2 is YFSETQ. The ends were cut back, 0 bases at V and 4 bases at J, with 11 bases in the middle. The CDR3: CASSLEGLSGANVLTF. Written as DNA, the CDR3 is TGCGCCAGCAGCTTGGAGGGGCTAAGCGGGGCCAACGTCCTGACTTTC. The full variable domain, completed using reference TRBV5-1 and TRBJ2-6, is KAGVTQTPRYLIKTRGQQVTLSCSPISGHRSVSWYQQTPGQGLQFLFEYFSETQRNKGNFPGRFSGRQFSNSRSEMNVSTLELGDSALYLCASSLEGLSGANVLTFGAGSRLTVL.

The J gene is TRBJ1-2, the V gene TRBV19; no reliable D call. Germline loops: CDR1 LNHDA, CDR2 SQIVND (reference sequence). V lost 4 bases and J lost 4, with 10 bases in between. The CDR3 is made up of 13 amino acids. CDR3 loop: CASSTGFTYGYTF. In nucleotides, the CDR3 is TGTGCCAGTAGTACAGGATTTACCTATGGCTACACCTTC.

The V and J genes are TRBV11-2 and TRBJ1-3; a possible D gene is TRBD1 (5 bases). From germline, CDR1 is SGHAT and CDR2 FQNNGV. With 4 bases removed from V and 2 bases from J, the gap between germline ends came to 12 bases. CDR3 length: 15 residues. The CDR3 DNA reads TGTGCCAGCAGCTGGCAGGCAGGGACTGGAAACACCATATATTTT. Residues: CASSWQAGTGNTIYF.

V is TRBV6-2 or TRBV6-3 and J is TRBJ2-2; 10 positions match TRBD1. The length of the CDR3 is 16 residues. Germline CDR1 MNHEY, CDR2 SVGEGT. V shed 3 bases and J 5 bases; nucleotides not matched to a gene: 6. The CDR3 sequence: CASSYGGTGVTGELFF. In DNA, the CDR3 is TGTGCCAGCAGTTATGGCGGGACAGGGGTAACCGGGGAGCTGTTTTTT.

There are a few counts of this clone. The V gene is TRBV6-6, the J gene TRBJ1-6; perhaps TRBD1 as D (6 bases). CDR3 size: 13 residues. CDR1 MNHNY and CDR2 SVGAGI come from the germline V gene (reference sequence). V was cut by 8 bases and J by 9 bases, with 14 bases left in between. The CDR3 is CASGAGVSSPLHF. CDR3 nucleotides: TGTGCCAGCGGTGCAGGGGTCTCTTCACCCCTCCACTTT.

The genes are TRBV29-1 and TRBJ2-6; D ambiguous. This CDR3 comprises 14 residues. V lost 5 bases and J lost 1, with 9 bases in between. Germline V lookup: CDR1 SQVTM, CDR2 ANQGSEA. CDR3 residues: CSVSGPSGANVLTF. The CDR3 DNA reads TGCAGCGTTTCTGGGCCGTCTGGGGCCAACGTCCTGACTTTC.

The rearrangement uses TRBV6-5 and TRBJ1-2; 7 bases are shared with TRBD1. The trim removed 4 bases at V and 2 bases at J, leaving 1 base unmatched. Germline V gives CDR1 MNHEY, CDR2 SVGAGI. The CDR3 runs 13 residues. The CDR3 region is CASSSTGNYGYTF. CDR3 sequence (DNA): TGTGCCAGCAGTTCGACAGGGAACTATGGCTACACCTTC.